In this sample, the clone carrying this T cell receptor beta chain turned up many times. Germline assignment: CDR1 SGHVS and CDR2 FQNEAQ. This CDR3 is built from 13 residues. V lost 4 bases to trimming and J lost 4 bases; unmatched junction nucleotides: 3. The data are from a study of T cells in Graves' hyperthyroidism and ophthalmopathy. RNA transcripts provided the source from which TCR beta CDR3 regions were amplified. In the first-round RT-PCR of the TCR CDR3, the HTBI primer set was used. TCRdb independently ran MiXCR on the multiplex PCR reads; one entry per CDR3 protein. The data hold around 700,000 distinct CDR3 sequences, with over 35% observed a single time.

This chain links TRBV7-8 with TRBJ1-1; the match to TRBD1 covers 7 bases. The sample consisted of blood. This receptor was identified in a woman aged 40 to 50 with Graves' hyperthyroidism. This chain's CDR3 is CASSSDRRTEAFF. The DNA of the CDR3 is TGTGCCAGCAGCTCGGACAGGCGCACTGAAGCTTTCTTT. Based on the CDR3 plus reference TRBV7-8 and TRBJ1-1, the full variable domain is GAGVSQSPRYKVAKRGQDVALRCDPISGHVSLFWYQQALGQGPEFLTYFQNEAQLDKSGLPSDRFFAERPEGSVSTLKIQRTQQEDSAVYLCASSSDRRTEAFFGQGTRLTVV.